These 8 T cell receptor beta chains came from one sample sequenced in a study of T cell responses to AZD1222 COVID-19 vaccine. Only in-frame clones appear in the TCRdb table, and some are missing; sequencing was by immunoSEQ multiplex PCR. The sample gives over 150,000 clones, approximately 90% of which show up once; 2.5% to 3% is in the top ten. This material consisted of peripheral blood, taken on day 0 of AZD1222 vaccination. All receptors come from an adult in good health.

CDR3 bases: TGTGCCAGCAGCGCCCAGGATACCTCGGACCAGTACTTC. It yields the protein CASSAQDTSDQYF. The chain links TRBV11-3 to TRBJ2-7; no clear D. CDR1 is SGHNT and CDR2 is YENEEA in the germline V gene. There are 13 residues in the CDR3. V lost 5 bases and J 10 bases, leaving 18 bases between the germline ends.

The rearrangement uses TRBV19 and TRBJ1-5, with TRBD1 as a possible D gene (5 bases). This CDR3 has 16 amino acids. V lost 3 bases, J lost 0 bases, and 12 bases lay in between. From germline, CDR1 is LNHDA and CDR2 SQIVND (reference sequence). The CDR3, as DNA: TGTGCCAGTAGTATCGACGGTCAGGGTAGCAATCAGCCCCAGCATTTT. Amino acid sequence: CASSIDGQGSNQPQHF.

The rearrangement uses TRBV5-5 and TRBJ2-5; D is unclear. Trimming cost V 0 bases and J 2 bases, with 5 bases left between them. The CDR3 is 13 residues long. Germline V gives CDR1 SGHKS, CDR2 YYEKEE (reference sequence). Here the CDR3 DNA reads TGTGCCAGCAGCTTGGAAGGGCAAGAGACCCAGTACTTC. Translated, it gives CASSLEGQETQYF.

V gene TRBV29-1 combines with J gene TRBJ1-1; 7 nucleotides agree with TRBD1. The germline gives CDR1 SQVTM, CDR2 ANQGSEA. The CDR3 totals 13 residues. V lost 0 bases to trimming and J lost 4 bases; unmatched junction nucleotides: 2. The CDR3 DNA reads as TGCAGCGTTGAAGAGGGGGACAGCACTGAAGCTTTCTTT. Encoded protein: CSVEEGDSTEAFF.

The J gene is TRBJ2-7, the V gene TRBV11-1, with D possibly TRBD1 on 6 matching bases. Trimming stripped 5 bases from V and 2 bases from J, with 16 bases between. From germline, CDR1 is SGHAT and CDR2 FQDESV (reference sequence). CDR3 length equals 15 residues. CDR3 DNA: TGTGCCAGCAGCACCCGGACAGTGGGTGCCTACGAGCAGTACTTC. Amino acid sequence: CASSTRTVGAYEQYF.

This clone has a single count. The rearrangement joins TRBV28 to TRBJ2-1; D is ambiguous. Germline V gives CDR1 MDHEN, CDR2 SYDVKM. The length of the CDR3 is 14 residues. V was clipped by 5 bases and J by 0 bases, with 8 bases between them. The CDR3 reads CASSLSSSYNEQFF. In DNA, the CDR3 is TGTGCCAGCAGTCTTAGCAGCTCCTACAATGAGCAGTTCTTC.

V is TRBV2 and J is TRBJ2-7; 8 bases are a match to TRBD1. V was clipped by 8 bases and J by 7 bases; unmatched bases: 13. CDR3 length: 14 residues. The germline CDR1 and CDR2 sequences are SNHLY and FYNNEI. CDR3 sequence (DNA): TGTGCCAGCGTGAGGGGAGACAGGGGAGGTGAGCAGTACTTC. Its translation is CASVRGDRGGEQYF.

J is TRBJ1-2 and V is TRBV7-2; a possible D gene is TRBD1 (6 bases). The CDR3 extends over 15 amino acids. Per the germline V gene, CDR1 is SGHTA and CDR2 is FQGNSA. Trimming stripped 1 base from V and 1 base from J, with 10 bases between. The CDR3 sequence: CASSLGRGDNYGYTF. CDR3 DNA: TGTGCCAGCAGCTTAGGCAGGGGTGATAACTATGGCTACACCTTC. Looking up the rest from reference TRBV7-2 and TRBJ1-2 gives the full variable domain: GAGVSQSPSNKVTEKGKDVELRCDPISGHTALYWYRQSLGQGLEFLIYFQGNSAPDKSGLPSDRFSAERTGGSVSTLTIQRTQQEDSAVYLCASSLGRGDNYGYTFGSGTRLTVV.